The 32 T cell receptor beta chains presented below share a single source sample, sequenced in a study of blood T cell repertoires in COVID-19. Sequenced by immunoSEQ multiplex PCR; TCRdb stores in-frame clones only, minus some. This sample has about 670,000 clones, with 85% to 90% found just once. Sequenced sample: peripheral blood. Receptor source: a woman aged 18-29 years with acute or convalescent COVID-19.

This chain connects TRBV25-1 to TRBJ1-2; a possible D gene is TRBD1 (6 bases). The CDR3 is made up of 15 amino acids. The V end was cut by 3 bases, the J end by 6 bases, with 17 bases between. Germline-derived CDR1 and CDR2 are MGHDK and SYGVNS. The CDR3 sequence: CASSEWGGGSDGYTF. CDR3 bases: TGTGCCAGCAGTGAGTGGGGCGGGGGCTCGGATGGCTACACCTTC.

The V and J genes are TRBV7-9 and TRBJ2-1, with D possibly being TRBD1 (6 bases). V shed 4 bases and J shed 6 bases, with 10 bases lying between them. CDR3 length: 13 residues. Germline loops: CDR1 SEHNR, CDR2 FQNEAQ (reference sequence). CDR3 in DNA: TGTGCCAGCAGCTACAGAGGGGGCAATGAGCAGTTCTTC. This encodes CASSYRGGNEQFF.

The rearrangement joins TRBV20-1 to TRBJ1-1, with no clear D. CDR1 is DFQATT, CDR2 SNEGSKA, per germline (reference sequence). The CDR3 is 10 amino acids. V lost 6 bases, J lost 8 bases, and 10 bases lay in between. The CDR3 DNA is TGCAGTGCCCTTAGCAGAGAAGCTTTCTTT. Protein product: CSALSREAFF.

This clone has just one count. The rearrangement uses TRBV27 and TRBJ2-6; no firm D call. CDR3 length equals 15 residues. V dropped 6 bases and J dropped 0 bases, with 9 bases sitting between them. The germline gives CDR1 MNHEY, CDR2 SMNVEV (reference sequence). The CDR3 sequence: CASRLQSSGANVLTF. The CDR3 nucleotides are TGTGCCAGCAGGCTACAGAGCTCTGGGGCCAACGTCCTGACTTTC.

This chain joins TRBV21-1 and TRBJ1-5. TRBV21-1 corresponds to a pseudogene. The CDR3 contains 15 residues. CDR3 bases: TGTGCCAGCAGCAGGGGGGGGGATGAACATCAGCCCCAGCATTTT. The encoded protein is CASSRGGDEHQPQHF.

The V gene is TRBV19, the J gene TRBJ1-5; D perhaps matches TRBD1 (6 bases). V lost 3 bases and J 2 bases, leaving 17 bases between the germline ends. The germline V gene encodes CDR1 LNHDA and CDR2 SQIVND (reference sequence). The CDR3 totals 17 residues. CDR3 in amino acids: CASSMGGAGRGNQPQHF. DNA for the CDR3: TGTGCCAGTAGTATGGGGGGGGCAGGGCGTGGCAATCAGCCCCAGCATTTT.

This chain joins TRBV7-8 and TRBJ2-7; maybe TRBD1 (6 bases). Germline CDR1 and CDR2: SGHVS and FQNEAQ. Trimming cost V 0 bases and J 3 bases, with 21 bases left between them. The CDR3 totals 18 residues. The CDR3 DNA is TGTGCCAGCAGCTTAGCCAGGGGCGGAAATCGGGATAGCTACGAGCAGTACTTC. This translates into CASSLARGGNRDSYEQYF. Drawing the rest from reference TRBV7-8 and TRBJ2-7, the complete variable domain is GAGVSQSPRYKVAKRGQDVALRCDPISGHVSLFWYQQALGQGPEFLTYFQNEAQLDKSGLPSDRFFAERPEGSVSTLKIQRTQQEDSAVYLCASSLARGGNRDSYEQYFGPGTRLTVT.

The rearrangement uses TRBV27 and TRBJ2-5, with a weak D call TRBD1 (5 bases). The CDR3 sequence is 14 residues long. V dropped 2 bases and J dropped 9 bases, with 16 bases sitting between them. CDR1 is MNHEY, CDR2 SMNVEV, per germline (reference sequence). CDR3 DNA: TGTGCCAGCAGTTTAATAACAGGCGATGGGGCCCAGTACTTC. This sequence encodes CASSLITGDGAQYF.

The genes are TRBV14 and TRBJ2-5; 9 nucleotides match TRBD2. CDR3 length equals 17 residues. After removal of 2 bases from V and 1 base from J, the junction contained 8 bases not matched to a gene. Germline-derived CDR1 and CDR2 are SGHDN and FVKESK. The CDR3 DNA reads as TGTGCCAGCAGCCAACCCGCGAGCGGGGGGCCCCAAGAGACCCAGTACTTC. This gives the protein CASSQPASGGPQETQYF.

This sequence joins TRBV5-1 and TRBJ2-7; perhaps TRBD2 as D (6 bases). Trimming pared 5 bases from V and 0 bases from J, leaving 12 bases between. This CDR3 contains 14 residues. Germline assignment: CDR1 SGHRS and CDR2 YFSETQ. The CDR3, as DNA: TGCGCCAGCAGAATGAAGACTAGCTCCTACGAGCAGTACTTC. Its translation: CASRMKTSSYEQYF.

This clone was observed a single time. The V call is TRBV20-1, the J call TRBJ1-2; possibly TRBD1 for D (5 bases). Trimming pared 2 bases from V and 12 bases from J, leaving 10 bases between. Germline V gene data show CDR1 as DFQATT and CDR2 as SNEGSKA (reference sequence). This CDR3 region has 10 residues. The CDR3 coding sequence is TGCAGTGCTAGAAGGACAATCAACACCTTC. Translating it yields CSARRTINTF.

V and J are TRBV11-2 and TRBJ2-7, with 9 bases fitting TRBD2. The germline V gene has CDR1 SGHAT and CDR2 FQNNGV. The CDR3 runs to 15 residues. J was trimmed by 2 bases and V by 1 base; bases with no gene match: 3. The CDR3 reads CASSLGLAGTYEQYF. In nucleotides, the CDR3 is TGTGCCAGCAGCTTAGGGCTAGCGGGGACCTACGAGCAGTACTTC.

This clone came up once. The CDR3 DNA follows: TGTGCCAGCAGCCCCCCGAGGGAAGGGCGTGGAAACACCATATATTTT. It translates to CASSPPREGRGNTIYF. V is TRBV5-5 and J is TRBJ1-3, with D unresolved. Germline-derived CDR1 and CDR2 are SGHKS and YYEKEE (reference sequence). The length of the CDR3 is 16 residues. V was pared by 4 bases and J by 3 bases, with 17 bases between.

The chain has TRBV6-5 and TRBJ2-7; D unresolved. Germline CDR1 and CDR2: MNHEY and SVGAGI. This CDR3 contains 15 residues. V lost 5 bases to trimming and J lost 5 bases, with 19 bases between them. The CDR3 protein is CASSTPMSVHHEQYF. The DNA for the CDR3 is TGTGCCAGCAGTACCCCCATGTCGGTGCACCACGAGCAGTACTTC.

This rearrangement joins TRBV18 to TRBJ1-1, with TRBD1 matching 9 bases. Germline lookup yields CDR1 KGHSH and CDR2 LQKENI. The CDR3 totals 13 residues. Germline trimming cut 4 bases from V and 7 bases from J; bases unmatched to any gene: 4. The CDR3 DNA sequence: TGTGCCAGCTCACGCGACAGGGGGAGTGAAGCTTTCTTT. It codes for CASSRDRGSEAFF.

The genes are TRBV7-2 and TRBJ1-1, with unresolved D. This CDR3 spans 16 amino acids. Germline values: CDR1 SGHTA, CDR2 FQGNSA. V was shortened by 1 base and J by 1 base, with 13 bases between the two germline ends. This CDR3 is CASSLVGGFANTEAFF. DNA for the CDR3: TGTGCCAGCAGCTTAGTCGGAGGGTTTGCGAACACTGAAGCTTTCTTT.

The chain couples TRBV9 to TRBJ1-1; D is possibly TRBD1 (6 bases). Germline V gives CDR1 SGDLS, CDR2 YYNGEE. The length of the CDR3 is 15 residues. V was clipped by 1 base and J by 5 bases, with 15 bases between them. In DNA, the CDR3 is TGTGCCAGCAGCGTACGTACGGACAGTGGGACTGAAGCTTTCTTT. It specifies CASSVRTDSGTEAFF.

The table lists this clone with a count of one. The chain couples TRBV6-8 to TRBJ1-2; 8 positions match TRBD1. The ends lost 6 bases at V and 4 bases at J; junction bases unmatched: 16. Germline CDR1 MNHGY, CDR2 SAAAGT. The CDR3 runs 17 residues. CDR3 amino acids: CASRHTGTGVGPYGYTF. The CDR3 coding sequence is TGTGCCAGCAGGCACACCGGGACAGGAGTTGGACCCTATGGCTACACCTTC.

The chain recombines TRBV5-5 with TRBJ2-2; 15 bases fit TRBD2. The germline V gene encodes CDR1 SGHKS and CDR2 YYEKEE (reference sequence). The V gene end was trimmed by 3 bases and the J gene end by 8 bases; junction bases not matched to a gene: 5. CDR3 length equals 16 residues. CDR3 sequence: CASSSGLAGGAGELFF. Here the CDR3 DNA reads TGTGCCAGCAGCTCCGGACTAGCGGGGGGGGCTGGGGAGCTGTTTTTT.

J is TRBJ2-2 and V is TRBV9; no clear D gene. The CDR3 contains 16 residues. Germline V gene lookup returns CDR1 SGDLS and CDR2 YYNGEE. V lost 0 bases and J 6 bases, leaving 15 bases between the germline ends. The CDR3 DNA reads TGTGCCAGCAGCGTAGCTACGACAAGGATCTCCGGGGAGCTGTTTTTT. Protein sequence: CASSVATTRISGELFF.

This clone came up once. This sequence joins TRBV11-2 and TRBJ1-2; D is uncertain. V was trimmed by 4 bases and J by 8 bases, leaving 17 bases between them. Germline lookup yields CDR1 SGHAT and CDR2 FQNNGV. The CDR3 sequence is 14 residues long. CDR3 DNA sequence: TGTGCCAGCAGCTCCGTCCTAGGAGTTCTCGGCTACACCTTC. Translated, it gives CASSSVLGVLGYTF.

The chain joins TRBV12-5 to TRBJ2-6; the D is unclear. V lost 3 bases and J 2 bases, leaving 14 bases between the germline ends. The germline V gene encodes CDR1 LGHNT and CDR2 FRNRAP. The CDR3 contains 17 residues. The chain's CDR3 is CASGFVVGRTGANVLTF. In DNA form, the CDR3 reads TGTGCTAGTGGTTTCGTGGTGGGCAGGACTGGGGCCAACGTCCTGACTTTC.

The V gene is TRBV7-9, the J gene TRBJ1-5, with TRBD1 identical over 8 bases. The CDR3 totals 16 residues. Per the germline V gene, CDR1 is SEHNR and CDR2 is FQNEAQ (reference sequence). The ends lost 1 base at V and 5 bases at J; junction bases unmatched: 7. The CDR3 sequence is CASSLGTGSPYQPQHF. DNA of the CDR3: TGTGCCAGCAGCTTAGGGACAGGGTCACCTTATCAGCCCCAGCATTTT.

The J gene is TRBJ2-7, the V gene TRBV7-9; D gene uncertain. Trimming took 4 bases from V and 2 from J, leaving 9 bases between them. This CDR3 region has 13 residues. The V gene's germline CDR1 is SEHNR and CDR2 FQNEAQ (reference sequence). In nucleotides, the CDR3 is TGTGCCAGCAGCTCCCCTCAGGCCTACGAGCAGTACTTC. The encoded protein is CASSSPQAYEQYF.

The chain is built from TRBV13 and TRBJ1-3, with D perhaps matching TRBD1 (5 bases). The CDR3 length is 17 residues. V was shortened by 0 bases and J by 2 bases, with 14 bases between the two germline ends. The V gene's germline CDR1 is PRHDT and CDR2 FYEKMQ (reference sequence). This CDR3 reads CASSLGFDSMPGNTIYF. The CDR3 DNA is TGTGCCAGCAGCTTAGGCTTCGACAGTATGCCTGGAAACACCATATATTTT. The whole variable domain, remainder taken from reference TRBV13 and TRBJ1-3, is AAGVIQSPRHLIKEKRETATLKCYPIPRHDTVYWYQQGPGQDPQFLISFYEKMQSDKGSIPDRFSAQQFSDYHSELNMSSLELGDSALYFCASSLGFDSMPGNTIYFGEGSWLTVV.

On this clone itself: Other DNA sequences in this specimen translate into the identical CDR3. This chain uses TRBV5-1 with TRBJ1-1; TRBD1 aligns across 7 bases. The germline gives CDR1 SGHRS, CDR2 YFSETQ. The CDR3 consists of 14 residues. V lost 2 bases, J lost 1 base, and 2 bases stayed unmatched. The CDR3 DNA is TGCGCCAGCAGCTTCAGGGGGGAGAACACTGAAGCTTTCTTT. The encoded protein is CASSFRGENTEAFF.

The CDR3 region is CASSQDRQGNSPLHF. DNA for the CDR3: TGTGCCAGCAGCCAAGATAGGCAGGGAAATTCACCCCTCCACTTT. The chain couples TRBV14 to TRBJ1-6; possible D gene TRBD1, 5 bases. V lost 0 bases and J lost 7, with 10 bases in between. Germline CDR1 SGHDN, CDR2 FVKESK. CDR3 length equals 15 residues.

The count of this clone is one. The genes are TRBV2 and TRBJ1-3; possible D gene TRBD1, 5 bases. The CDR3 has 12 amino acids. Germline V gene data show CDR1 as SNHLY and CDR2 as FYNNEI. Trimming removed 8 bases from V and 8 bases from J, with 13 bases in between. The CDR3 sequence: CASRWGVDTIYF. CDR3 nucleotide sequence: TGTGCCAGCCGGTGGGGGGTCGACACCATATATTTT. Based on the CDR3 plus reference TRBV2 and TRBJ1-3, the full variable domain is EPEVTQTPSHQVTQMGQEVILRCVPISNHLYFYWYRQILGQKVEFLVSFYNNEISEKSEIFDDQFSVERPDGSNFTLKIRSTKLEDSAMYFCASRWGVDTIYFGEGSWLTVV.

The CDR3 region is CASSGLIGQGDYGYTF. The CDR3 coding sequence is TGTGCCAGCAGCGGACTCATAGGACAGGGAGATTATGGCTACACCTTC. V usage is TRBV9 and J usage is TRBJ1-2; TRBD1 agrees at 8 bases. Germline lookup yields CDR1 SGDLS and CDR2 YYNGEE. After removal of 3 bases from V and 5 bases from J, the junction contained 12 bases not matched to a gene. The CDR3 is made up of 16 amino acids.

The CDR3 bases are TGTGCCAGCAGTTTAGGGACAGGGCTCCCTGGCACCTTC. Its protein product is CASSLGTGLPGTF. The chain joins TRBV12-3 or TRBV12-4 to TRBJ1-2; 8 bases map to TRBD1. The CDR3 totals 13 residues. V shed 1 base and J 13 bases; nucleotides not matched to a gene: 8.

The gene calls are TRBV29-1 and TRBJ1-2, with a weak D call TRBD1 (6 bases). CDR1 and CDR2 from the germline V gene are SQVTM and ANQGSEA. V gave up 4 bases and J gave up 4 bases, with 13 bases separating them. The CDR3 spans 13 residues. The CDR3 is CSVGGGTGYGYTF. The CDR3 DNA reads as TGCAGCGTTGGAGGGGGTACAGGCTATGGCTACACCTTC.

This clone was detected a few times. The J gene is TRBJ2-5, the V gene TRBV18; D gene ambiguous. This CDR3 is 12 amino acids long. Trimming shortened V by 6 bases and J by 2 bases, and 7 bases separated the two germline ends. Germline V CDR1 and CDR2: KGHSH, LQKENI. The CDR3 DNA reads TGTGCCAGCTCCCCCCCACAAGAGACCCAGTACTTC. Translating gives CASSPPQETQYF.